This is a list of T cell receptor beta chains from one sample in a study of cytomegalovirus exposure and HLA in healthy donors. The table came from immunoSEQ multiplex PCR; TCRdb's copy has only in-frame clones and leaves some out. The sample yields tens of thousands of clones, roughly four fifths seen once. Sequences were obtained from PBMCs. Source of these receptors: a woman aged 40 to 50 in good health and CMV-seropositive. Both conserved end residues are part of each CDR3. A D gene is named only where the DNA matches it firmly. Clone size appears in some rows only: once, few, many, or a class for an expanded clone.

>once|TRBD2|15|TRBV7-3|TRBJ2-1
TGTGCCAGCAGCTTCAACGGGAGGGTCCAGGATGAGCAGTTCTTC
CASSFNGRVQDEQFF
>-|TRBD1|14|TRBV19|TRBJ1-5
TGTGCCAGTAGCTTGGGCAGGGGGTACCAGCCCCAGCATTTT
CASSLGRGYQPQHF
>few|-|15|TRBV6-5|TRBJ2-1
TGTGCCAGCAGTTCCCGACAGAGAACCTACAATGAGCAGTTCTTC
CASSSRQRTYNEQFF
>-|TRBD1|15|TRBV27|TRBJ2-2
TGTGCCAGCAGTAGAGGCTTGACAGGGAACGGGGAGCTGTTTTTT
CASSRGLTGNGELFF
>-|TRBD1|17|TRBV5-1|TRBJ2-3
TGCGCCAGCAGCTTCCAAGCTAGGGACAGGTTATCGGATACGCAGTATTTT
CASSFQARDRLSDTQYF
>once|TRBD1|15|TRBV27|TRBJ2-3
TGTGCCAGCAGCCGGGACAGATCAAGCACAGATACGCAGTATTTT
CASSRDRSSTDTQYF
>once|TRBD2|18|TRBV28|TRBJ2-7
TGTGCCAGCAGTTTTACGTGGACTAGCGGGACCCTCTCCTACGAGCAGTACTTC
CASSFTWTSGTLSYEQYF
>-|-|15|TRBV10-1|TRBJ1-5
TGCGCCAGCAGTGGTGCCAGGGCCGGAGATCAGCCCCAGCATTTT
CASSGARAGDQPQHF
>few|-|15|TRBV7-3|TRBJ2-7
TGTGCCAGCAGCTTAAGTGCACAGAGCTCCTACGAGCAGTACTTC
CASSLSAQSSYEQYF
>-|-|17|TRBV7-2|TRBJ2-7
TGTGCCAGCAGCTTAAGGGACTCTACCGTGGGGGGCTACGAGCAGTACTTC
CASSLRDSTVGGYEQYF
>-|TRBD1|16|TRBV6-1|TRBJ2-7
TGTGCCAGCAGTGAAGCGCAGGGGGCGCTGGCCTACGAGCAGTACTTC
CASSEAQGALAYEQYF
>-|-|13|TRBV19|TRBJ2-7
TGTGCCAGTAGCTGGACAGTAAACTACGAGCAGTACTTC
CASSWTVNYEQYF
>-|-|15|TRBV7-3|TRBJ1-2
TGTGCCAGCAGCTTCAGGGCAGGGCTCGACTATGGCTACACCTTC
CASSFRAGLDYGYTF
>-|TRBD1|15|TRBV7-2|TRBJ2-7
TGTGCCAGCAGCACGATGACAGGGGGCTCCTACGAGCAGTACTTC
CASSTMTGGSYEQYF
>few|-|14|TRBV10-3|TRBJ2-7
TGTGCCATCAGTGCGCCCGGGACATCCCACGAGCAGTACTTC
CAISAPGTSHEQYF
>few|-|15|TRBV5-6|TRBJ1-6
TGTGCCAGCAGCTCATTAGCCACCGATAATTCACCCCTCCACTTT
CASSSLATDNSPLHF
>-|-|13|TRBV7-2|TRBJ1-1
TGTGCCAGCAGGCGGACAGTGAACACTGAAGCTTTCTTT
CASRRTVNTEAFF
>-|-|13|TRBV19|TRBJ1-1
TGTGCCAGTAGTATGAAACCCAGGGGTGAAGCTTTCTTT
CASSMKPRGEAFF
>-|-|15|TRBV19|TRBJ2-3
TGTGCCAGTAGTATGGTGGTGGCGGGAATTGATACGCAGTATTTT
CASSMVVAGIDTQYF
>-|TRBD1|14|TRBV7-3|TRBJ2-5
TGTGCCAGCAGCTCCACAACAGGGGCGGAGACCCAGTACTTC
CASSSTTGAETQYF
>-|-|14|TRBV23-1|TRBJ1-2
TGCGCCAGCAGTCAATCGGTCCTCAGCAGAGGCTACCCCTTC
CASSQSVLSRGYPF
>-|-|15|TRBV6-1|TRBJ2-7
TGTGCCAGCAGCCGGGACTCTCAAAACCGCTACGAGCAGTACTTC
CASSRDSQNRYEQYF
>-|TRBD2|15|TRBV7-9|TRBJ2-1
TGTGCCAGCAGAGTAGCGGGAGACGTCTACAATGAGCAGTTCTTC
CASRVAGDVYNEQFF
>-|TRBD1|12|TRBV7-9|TRBJ2-7
TGTGCCAGCGGGACAGGGATTTACGAGCAGTACTTC
CASGTGIYEQYF
>-|-|15|TRBV5-1|TRBJ1-4
TGCGCCAGCAGCTCGCACAGGGCGCCTTGGGAAAAACTGTTTTTT
CASSSHRAPWEKLFF
>few|-|15|TRBV5-1|TRBJ1-1
TGCGCCAGCAGCCTCCTGGACAGCATGAACACTGAAGCTTTCTTT
CASSLLDSMNTEAFF
>-|TRBD2|16|TRBV5-6|TRBJ2-3
TGTGCCAGCAGCCTAGGGACTAGCGGCGCAAAAGATACGCAGTATTTT
CASSLGTSGAKDTQYF
>-|TRBD2|16|TRBV4-2|TRBJ2-7
TGTGCCAGCAGCCAAGAAGGACTAGCGGGAATTTACGAGCAGTACTTC
CASSQEGLAGIYEQYF
>-|-|17|TRBV5-5|TRBJ2-3
TGTGCCAGCAGCTTGGAGTTACAGGTTTTTAGCACAGATACGCAGTATTTT
CASSLELQVFSTDTQYF
>-|-|15|TRBV7-3|TRBJ2-1
TGTGCCAGCAGCTTGGGAGCGGGACAATACAATGAGCAGTTCTTC
CASSLGAGQYNEQFF
>few|-|15|TRBV13|TRBJ1-2
TGTGCCAGCAGCTTGTCCCTACAGAGCAGCTATGGCTACACCTTC
CASSLSLQSSYGYTF
>-|-|16|TRBV9|TRBJ2-1
TGTGCCAGCAGCGTAAAAGGGGGTAACCCCTACAATGAGCAGTTCTTC
CASSVKGGNPYNEQFF
>-|-|14|TRBV6-5|TRBJ2-7
TGTGCCAGCGAGGACTATCGAAGCTCCTACGAGCAGTACTTC
CASEDYRSSYEQYF
>-|TRBD1|15|TRBV19|TRBJ1-1
TGTGCCAGTAGTATAGGGGTCACAGGGGGCACTGAAGCTTTCTTT
CASSIGVTGGTEAFF
>-|TRBD1|17|TRBV28|TRBJ1-3
TGTGCCAGCAGTTATCCGGGACAGGGGTTCGATGGAAACACCATATATTTT
CASSYPGQGFDGNTIYF
>-|TRBD1|14|TRBV7-9|TRBJ2-3
TGTGCCAGCATCGAGGGGGCTCGCACAGATACGCAGTATTTT
CASIEGARTDTQYF
>-|TRBD1|12|TRBV6-6|TRBJ2-7
TGTGCCAGCAGTGGACAGGGCTACGAGCAGTACTTC
CASSGQGYEQYF
>-|TRBD1|17|TRBV18|TRBJ2-1
TGTGCCAGCTCACCGGGGTTTGGACAGGGGGCTCGCAATGAGCAGTTCTTC
CASSPGFGQGARNEQFF
>few|-|14|TRBV29-1|TRBJ2-7
TGCAGCGTTGTAGTACAGGAAACCTCCTACGAGCAGTACTTC
CSVVVQETSYEQYF
>-|-|13|TRBV6-6|TRBJ2-3
TGTGCCAGCAGGGCGGCTAGCACAGATACGCAGTATTTT
CASRAASTDTQYF
>-|TRBD1|16|TRBV29-1|TRBJ2-7
TGCAGCGTTGAAGATTTTCCGGGACAGGGCTACTACGAGCAGTACTTC
CSVEDFPGQGYYEQYF